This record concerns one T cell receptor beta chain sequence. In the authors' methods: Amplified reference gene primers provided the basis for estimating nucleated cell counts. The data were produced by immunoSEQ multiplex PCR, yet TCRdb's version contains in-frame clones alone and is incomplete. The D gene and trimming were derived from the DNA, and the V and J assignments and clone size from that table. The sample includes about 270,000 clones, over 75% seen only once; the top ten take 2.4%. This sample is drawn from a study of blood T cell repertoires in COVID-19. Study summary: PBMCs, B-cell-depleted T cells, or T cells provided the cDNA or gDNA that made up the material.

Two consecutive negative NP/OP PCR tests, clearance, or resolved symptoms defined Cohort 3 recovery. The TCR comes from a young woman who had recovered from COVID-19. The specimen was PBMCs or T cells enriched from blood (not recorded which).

The CDR3 bases are TGTGCCAGCTCACCGACGACTAGCGGGGCCACAGATACGCAGTATTTT. Its translation is CASSPTTSGATDTQYF. The chain has TRBV18 and TRBJ2-3; 11 bases agree with TRBD2. Germline V gene lookup returns CDR1 KGHSH and CDR2 LQKENI. V trimming: 3 bases; J trimming: 2 bases; junction bases outside the gene matches: 4. CDR3 length equals 16 residues.